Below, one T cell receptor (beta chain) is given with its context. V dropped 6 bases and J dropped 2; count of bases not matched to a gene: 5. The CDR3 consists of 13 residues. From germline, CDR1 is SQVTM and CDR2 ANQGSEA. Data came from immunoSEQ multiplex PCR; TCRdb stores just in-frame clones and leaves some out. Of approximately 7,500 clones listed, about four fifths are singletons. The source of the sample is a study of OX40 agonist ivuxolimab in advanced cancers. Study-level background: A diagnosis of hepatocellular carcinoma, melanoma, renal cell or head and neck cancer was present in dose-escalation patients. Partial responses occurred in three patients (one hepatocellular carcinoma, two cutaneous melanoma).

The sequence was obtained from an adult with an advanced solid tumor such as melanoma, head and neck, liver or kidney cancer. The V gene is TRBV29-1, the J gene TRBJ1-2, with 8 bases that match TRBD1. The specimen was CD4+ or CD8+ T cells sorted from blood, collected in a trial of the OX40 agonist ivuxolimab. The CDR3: CSVETGANYGYTF. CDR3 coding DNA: TGCAGCGTGGAGACAGGGGCGAACTATGGCTACACCTTC. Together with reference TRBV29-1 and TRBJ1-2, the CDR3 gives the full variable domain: SAVISQKPSRDICQRGTSLTIQCQVDSQVTMMFWYRQQPGQSLTLIATANQGSEATYESGFVIDKFPISRPNLTFSTLTVSNMSPEDSSIYLCSVETGANYGYTFGSGTRLTVV.